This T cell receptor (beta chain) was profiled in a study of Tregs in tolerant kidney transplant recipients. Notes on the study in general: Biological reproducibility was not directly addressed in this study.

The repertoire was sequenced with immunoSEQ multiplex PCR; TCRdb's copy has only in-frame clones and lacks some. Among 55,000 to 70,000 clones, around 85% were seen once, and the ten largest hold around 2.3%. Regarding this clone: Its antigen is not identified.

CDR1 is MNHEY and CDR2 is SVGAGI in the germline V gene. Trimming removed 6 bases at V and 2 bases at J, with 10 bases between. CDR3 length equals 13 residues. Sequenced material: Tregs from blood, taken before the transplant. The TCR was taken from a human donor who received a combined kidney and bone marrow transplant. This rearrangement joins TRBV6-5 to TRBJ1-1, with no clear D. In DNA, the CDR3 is TGTGCCAGCAGGCCGGGTCTTAACACTGAAGCTTTCTTT. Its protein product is CASRPGLNTEAFF.